These 20 T cell receptor beta chains were sequenced from one sample in a study of shared clonotypes between healthy human individuals. Some clones are missing from TCRdb's copy, which holds only in-frame ones; the method was immunoSEQ multiplex PCR. This table has about a million clones, 77% appearing once. Input material: memory CD4+ T cells from PBMCs. Subset: CD45RA-negative fraction. The source is a man younger than 35 in good health. Some clones in this sample may be carry-over from other donors' samples.

The rearrangement links TRBV19 to TRBJ1-5; possibly TRBD1 for D (5 bases). The germline gives CDR1 LNHDA, CDR2 SQIVND (reference sequence). This CDR3 has 15 residues. V lost 5 bases and J 3 bases, leaving 14 bases between the germline ends. The CDR3 loop is CASSGGDRLNQPQHF. The CDR3 nucleotides read TGTGCCAGTAGTGGAGGGGACCGACTCAATCAGCCCCAGCATTTT. Complete variable domain (other parts from reference TRBV19 and TRBJ1-5): DGGITQSPKYLFRKEGQNVTLSCEQNLNHDAMYWYRQDPGQGLRLIYYSQIVNDFQKGDIAEGYSVSREKKESFPLTVTSAQKNPTAFYLCASSGGDRLNQPQHFGDGTRLSIL.

The genes are TRBV6-1 and TRBJ2-3, with D perhaps matching TRBD1 (5 bases). Germline V gene lookup returns CDR1 MNHNS and CDR2 SASEGT. CDR3 length: 15 amino acids. Trimming shortened V by 3 bases and J by 2 bases, and 12 bases separated the two germline ends. The CDR3 loop is CASSESDTYTDTQYF. CDR3 nucleotide sequence: TGTGCCAGCAGTGAGTCGGACACTTACACAGATACGCAGTATTTT.

The rearrangement uses TRBV5-8 and TRBJ2-5; unclear D gene. Germline V gene lookup returns CDR1 SGHTS and CDR2 YDEGEE. V gave up 2 bases and J gave up 5 bases, with 4 bases separating them. The CDR3 has 11 residues. The CDR3 DNA sequence: TGTGCCAGCAGCTTCCGGGAGACCCAGTACTTC. Protein product: CASSFRETQYF.

J is TRBJ2-6 and V is TRBV5-1; 7 positions match TRBD1. The CDR3 consists of 16 residues. The germline CDR1 and CDR2 sequences are SGHRS and YFSETQ. V gave up 3 bases and J gave up 0 bases; unmatched junction bases: 3. CDR3 bases: TGCGCCAGCAGCTCCGGACAGGTCTCTGGGGCCAACGTCCTGACTTTC. As protein: CASSSGQVSGANVLTF.

The chain joins TRBV29-1 to TRBJ1-1, with D tentatively TRBD1 (5 bases). The CDR3 consists of 12 residues. V was trimmed by 5 bases and J by 1 base, leaving 8 bases between them. Germline CDR1 and CDR2: SQVTM and ANQGSEA. The CDR3 DNA follows: TGCAGCGTTAAGACAGAGAACACTGAAGCTTTCTTT. Protein: CSVKTENTEAFF.

This chain connects TRBV19 to TRBJ1-5, with D perhaps TRBD1 (5 bases). Trimming cost V 8 bases and J 2 bases, with 13 bases left between them. The germline gives CDR1 LNHDA, CDR2 SQIVND (reference sequence). The CDR3 spans 14 residues. This CDR3 reads CASVGQVGNQPQHF. The CDR3 nucleotides are TGTGCCAGTGTGGGGCAAGTTGGCAATCAGCCCCAGCATTTT. Looking up the rest from reference TRBV19 and TRBJ1-5 gives the full variable domain: DGGITQSPKYLFRKEGQNVTLSCEQNLNHDAMYWYRQDPGQGLRLIYYSQIVNDFQKGDIAEGYSVSREKKESFPLTVTSAQKNPTAFYLCASVGQVGNQPQHFGDGTRLSIL.

This clone has only a few counts. The chain is built from TRBV10-3 and TRBJ2-1; 12 positions agree with TRBD2. Per germline, CDR1 ENHRY and CDR2 SYGVKD. V trimming: 6 bases; J trimming: 14 bases; junction bases outside the gene matches: 8. This CDR3 has 13 amino acids. The CDR3 sequence is CAISPGTSGSEFF. The CDR3 nucleotides read TGTGCCATCAGCCCCGGGACTAGCGGGTCGGAGTTCTTC.

This clone is a singleton in its sample. The CDR3 sequence: CASSIGNSGANVLTF. For the CDR3, the DNA is TGTGCCAGCAGTATTGGCAACTCTGGGGCCAACGTCCTGACTTTC. The chain combines TRBV27 with TRBJ2-6; D is uncertain. Trimming stripped 5 bases from V and 0 bases from J, with 8 bases between. The CDR3 spans 15 residues. Germline V gene lookup returns CDR1 MNHEY and CDR2 SMNVEV (reference sequence).

V usage is TRBV19 and J usage is TRBJ1-5, with D tentatively TRBD1 (5 bases). Germline CDR1 reads LNHDA; CDR2 reads SQIVND (reference sequence). Trimming left V 3 bases short and J 9 bases short, with 12 bases between. The CDR3 length is 13 residues. The CDR3 here is CASSIPGGVPQHF. CDR3 DNA: TGTGCCAGTAGTATCCCGGGGGGTGTGCCCCAGCATTTT.

The rearrangement links TRBV18 to TRBJ2-7, with D maybe TRBD1 (6 bases). V lost 3 bases, J lost 0 bases, and 15 bases lay in between. The CDR3 has 16 residues. Germline V CDR1 and CDR2: KGHSH, LQKENI. The CDR3 coding sequence is TGTGCCAGCTCACCCCCCAACAGGGTTAGCTCCTACGAGCAGTACTTC. Amino acid sequence: CASSPPNRVSSYEQYF. Full variable domain (rest looked up from reference TRBV18 and TRBJ2-7): NAGVMQNPRHLVRRRGQEARLRCSPMKGHSHVYWYRQLPEEGLKFMVYLQKENIIDESGMPKERFSAEFPKEGPSILRIQQVVRGDSAAYFCASSPPNRVSSYEQYFGPGTRLTVT.

The chain uses TRBV9 and TRBJ2-7, with 9 bases fitting TRBD2. Per germline, CDR1 SGDLS and CDR2 YYNGEE. This CDR3 has 14 residues. V shed 4 bases, J shed 0 bases, and the junction held 2 bases outside the gene matches. The CDR3 coding sequence is TGTGCCAGCAGCCCTAGCGGGACCTCCTACGAGCAGTACTTC. This gives the protein CASSPSGTSYEQYF.

V is TRBV6-1 and J is TRBJ2-7; D is perhaps TRBD1 (6 bases). The CDR3 sequence is 13 residues long. Germline V gives CDR1 MNHNS, CDR2 SASEGT. Trimming removed 6 bases from V and 3 bases from J, with 12 bases in between. CDR3 sequence (DNA): TGTGCCAGCAGGCCAGGGGCAGTCTACGAGCAGTACTTC. Translation: CASRPGAVYEQYF.

The chain has TRBV7-2 and TRBJ1-3; D is unclear. CDR3 length equals 15 residues. The germline CDR1 and CDR2 sequences are SGHTA and FQGNSA. Trimming took off 5 bases at V and 2 bases at J, with 13 bases between the two ends. The CDR3 sequence: CASSQGYNTGNTIYF. The CDR3 bases are TGTGCCAGCAGCCAAGGGTACAACACTGGAAACACCATATATTTT.

V gene TRBV10-2 combines with J gene TRBJ1-5, with D uncertain. CDR3 size: 15 residues. Germline loops: CDR1 WSHSY, CDR2 SAAADI. The V and J ends lost 2 bases and 0 bases respectively, with 8 bases between them. CDR3 sequence: CASSEGKFSNQPQHF. The CDR3 DNA sequence: TGCGCCAGCAGTGAGGGCAAATTTAGCAATCAGCCCCAGCATTTT.

The rearrangement uses TRBV7-2 and TRBJ2-1; possibly TRBD1 for D (5 bases). Germline V CDR1 and CDR2: SGHTA, FQGNSA. CDR3 length: 13 amino acids. The V end lost 6 bases, the J end lost 5 bases, and 11 bases lay between the germline ends. CDR3 DNA: TGTGCCAGCAGATACGACAGAGACAATGAGCAGTTCTTC. Translated, it gives CASRYDRDNEQFF.

This clone occurred a few times. The sample carries other DNA sequences with the same CDR3. The chain joins TRBV7-9 to TRBJ1-1, with a weak D call TRBD1 (5 bases). The ends were cut back, 2 bases at V and 3 bases at J, with 7 bases in the middle. This CDR3 spans 13 amino acids. The germline gives CDR1 SEHNR, CDR2 FQNEAQ (reference sequence). CDR3: CASSLQGDTEAFF. The CDR3 bases are TGTGCCAGCAGCTTACAGGGAGACACTGAAGCTTTCTTT. Combining the CDR3 with reference TRBV7-9 and TRBJ1-1 gives the whole variable domain DTGVSQNPRHKITKRGQNVTFRCDPISEHNRLYWYRQTLGQGPEFLTYFQNEAQLEKSRLLSDRFSAERPKGSFSTLEIQRTEQGDSAMYLCASSLQGDTEAFFGQGTRLTVV.

This clone was counted at least ten times. CDR3 nucleotides: TGTGCCAGCTCACCACCGCGTTCAACAGGGGGGGACACTGAAGCTTTCTTT. As protein: CASSPPRSTGGDTEAFF. The rearrangement uses TRBV18 and TRBJ1-1, with 8 bases fitting TRBD1. The CDR3 has 17 residues. The trim removed 0 bases at V and 3 bases at J, leaving 9 bases unmatched. CDR1 is KGHSH and CDR2 is LQKENI in the germline V gene. The full variable domain, in which reference TRBV18 and TRBJ1-1 provide the parts outside the CDR3, is NAGVMQNPRHLVRRRGQEARLRCSPMKGHSHVYWYRQLPEEGLKFMVYLQKENIIDESGMPKERFSAEFPKEGPSILRIQQVVRGDSAAYFCASSPPRSTGGDTEAFFGQGTRLTVV.

V usage is TRBV2 and J usage is TRBJ2-7; 7 nucleotides align to TRBD2. The length of the CDR3 is 14 residues. V trimming: 6 bases; J trimming: 2 bases; junction bases outside the gene matches: 7. Germline CDR1 SNHLY, CDR2 FYNNEI. The CDR3: CASRVLAFPYEQYF. The CDR3 nucleotides are TGTGCCAGCAGGGTACTAGCGTTCCCCTACGAGCAGTACTTC.

The chain joins TRBV19 to TRBJ2-5; possibly TRBD2 for D (6 bases). V dropped 6 bases and J dropped 3 bases, with 11 bases sitting between them. This CDR3 spans 13 amino acids. Germline CDR1 reads LNHDA; CDR2 reads SQIVND (reference sequence). The CDR3 DNA reads as TGTGCCAGTAGCCTGGACTATAAAGAGACCCAGTACTTC. It encodes CASSLDYKETQYF.

The J gene is TRBJ2-1, the V gene TRBV30, with 12 bases that match TRBD2. CDR1 is GTSNPN, CDR2 SVGIG, per germline (reference sequence). V lost 3 bases to trimming and J lost 7 bases; unmatched junction nucleotides: 7. This CDR3 is 15 amino acids long. The CDR3 DNA reads as TGTGCCTGGAGCCTCCCCGGACTAGCGGGAAATGAGCAGTTCTTC. Amino acid sequence: CAWSLPGLAGNEQFF.